This is a list of T cell receptor beta chains from one sample in a study of blood T cell repertoires in COVID-19. Clones were sequenced by immunoSEQ multiplex PCR, and TCRdb holds only the in-frame ones, with some missing. The table lists 180,000 or so clones, 80% to 90% of them singletons, with 8% to 13% in the top ten. Input material: peripheral blood. All receptors derive from a woman aged 40 to 50 with COVID-19, enrolled during active disease. Both conserved end residues are part of each CDR3. For some rows the clone size is stated as once, few or many, or as a class when expanded; others skip it.

TRBV6-2/TRBV6-3	TRBJ1-5	NA	CASSYSVEGHQPQHF
TRBV11-3	TRBJ2-3	few	CASSLKRGVGTQYF
TRBV5-1	TRBJ2-7	NA	CASKLASSGAYEQYF
TRBV5-1	TRBJ1-5	NA	CASSLDSSNQPQHF
TRBV3-1/TRBV3-2	TRBJ2-5	NA	CASSPYRQGQETQYF
TRBV3-1/TRBV3-2	TRBJ2-5	NA	CASSQVPETQYF
TRBV6-5	TRBJ1-2	NA	CASSNHPGQYGYTF
TRBV27	TRBJ2-7	NA	CASSLSVPYEQYF
TRBV10-2	TRBJ2-3	NA	CASSEWRTGSTDTQYF
TRBV2	TRBJ2-7	NA	CASSQDSSWGHEQYF
TRBV6-2/TRBV6-3	TRBJ2-3	NA	CASSRTSPRAQYF
TRBV27	TRBJ2-1	NA	CASKVGGNEQFF